The TCR beta chain under discussion was sequenced for a study of T cell repertoires in ileal Crohn's disease (dated by TCRdb to the late 2010s). At the level of the whole study: At the time of surgery, around 38% of patients were active smokers, and the median duration of disease was 6.5 to 8 years. The study was conducted in parallel with a multicentre cohort built to find predictors of early endoscopic recurrence after ileocolonic resection. Endoscopic postoperative recurrence was defined as a Rutgeerts score above i0. TCR repertoire analysis was performed in a few dozen Crohn's disease patients drawn from a prospective multicentre cohort. Postoperative therapy was given to about half of the patients, with thiopurines administered to about a dozen patients and anti-TNF agents administered to about 20 patients. All patients had surgery for a complication: stricturing disease in 61% and penetrating disease in about 39%. A total of roughly 170 mucosal samples from approximately 60 patients were sequenced, with samples obtained at several locations on the surgical specimen and at postoperative endoscopy. The full study reports these points: Patients who were active smokers at surgery had a significantly higher proportion of clonal expansions than non-smokers (approximately 26% vs 17%, p=0.02). Mucosal CD4 and CD8 T cells were sorted and sequenced only in a subgroup of patients, the size of which was not stated. Compared with CD4 T cells, sorted CD8 T cells contained more high-frequency clones, which suggests that the mucosal expansions were mostly CD8. Endoscopic recurrence was found to be associated with higher high-frequency clone percentages at surgery, and recurrence was observed in all patients with clonality above 26.8% (18/57).

Eligible patients were adults with ileal or ileocolonic Crohn's disease who had an indication for ileocolonic resection. Before DNA extraction, whole ileal mucosal biopsies were kept frozen at -80 degrees C. Genomic DNA was isolated from frozen whole biopsies using a TRizol-based method, and the DNA was quantified with a NanoDrop 2000 spectrophotometer. About this clone: Its antigen is still unknown. No base qualities exist here, and no much larger clone lies one base off it.

For commercial TCRB immunosequencing, five hundred nanograms of biopsy DNA were submitted for each sample. Adaptive Biotechnology amplified CDR3 regions from genomic DNA with a two-step multiplex PCR that controlled for amplification bias. Primers covering every V and J gene segment were used in the first PCR, while barcodes and Illumina adapters were added in the second PCR. CDR3 libraries were sequenced on an Illumina instrument. From the authors' description of their analysis: The analysis drew on both the pipelines supplied by the vendor and custom analysis of the raw data in R/Bioconductor running R version 3.3.0. Clonality, ranging from 0 to 1, was calculated as the inverse of the normalised Shannon entropy of all productive clones. The repertoire share taken up by the top 100 clones defined high-frequency clones, and only clones that passed a 95% confidence test were kept. The Simpson index measured repertoire diversity, and the Morisita-Horn index measured overlap between samples. TCRdb holds this immuneACCESS table with in-frame rearrangements only. Some clones are missing; in checked studies, unresolved V genes explain under half, and the rest has no known cause. That table gives V, J and clone size, and the DNA gave D and trimming. The table for this sample lists approximately 17,000 clones; over 80% of them were counted only once. Of the sample, 10% falls within the top ten clones.

The source of this sequence is an adult with Crohn's disease. Sequenced material: ileal tissue.

The DNA sequence is given as TGTGCCAGCAGCTCCGGGACACTAGACAATGAGCAGTTCTTC. It translates to CASSSGTLDNEQFF. Here the chain combines TRBV9 and TRBJ2-1; perhaps TRBD1 is the D gene, with 6 bases matching. V sheds 4 bases and J sheds 5 bases, leaving 13 bases between their ends. The CDR3 runs 14 amino acids, cysteine and phenylalanine included. Only the CDR3 DNA is retained, 42 bases long and in frame from the first base. The germline V gene specifies SGDLS as CDR1 and YYNGEE as CDR2.